Listed below are T cell receptor beta chains from one sample, sequenced in a study of blood T cell repertoires in COVID-19. Method: immunoSEQ multiplex PCR; TCRdb's copy keeps in-frame clones and lacks some. The table records 25,000 to 30,000 clones, 83% of them present only once. The sequencing input was peripheral blood. The receptors stem from a human donor in a cohort sampled during active COVID-19. Both conserved end residues are part of each CDR3. The D gene is left open where the match is weak. Size tells how often a clone was seen (once, few, many) or the class of an expanded clone, and some rows leave it out.

D gene,V gene,J gene,clone size,CDR3 protein,CDR3 DNA
TRBD1,TRBV24-1,TRBJ2-7,once,CATSPGTGGWYEQYF,TGTGCCACCAGCCCAGGGACAGGGGGCTGGTACGAGCAGTACTTC
TRBD1,TRBV2,TRBJ1-3,.,CASLTGGGNTIYF,TGTGCCAGCTTGACAGGGGGTGGAAACACCATATATTTT
.,TRBV24-1,TRBJ2-1,.,CATRGHEQFF,TGTGCCACCAGGGGCCATGAGCAGTTCTTC
TRBD2,TRBV2,TRBJ2-3,.,CASREVGGAGADTQYF,TGTGCCAGCAGGGAAGTCGGGGGGGCCGGCGCAGATACGCAGTATTTT
.,TRBV11-2,TRBJ1-1,.,CASSQRQENTEAFF,TGTGCCAGCAGCCAAAGGCAGGAGAACACTGAAGCTTTCTTT
.,TRBV5-1,TRBJ2-5,.,CASSLSSSPETQYF,TGCGCCAGCAGCTTGAGTAGCTCTCCAGAGACCCAGTACTTC
TRBD1,TRBV28,TRBJ2-7,.,CASSFIPGGPYEQYF,TGTGCCAGCAGTTTCATCCCAGGGGGCCCCTACGAGCAGTACTTC
.,TRBV20-1,TRBJ2-2,few,CSASLRVNTGELFF,TGCAGTGCTAGTCTCAGGGTAAACACCGGGGAGCTGTTTTTT
.,TRBV2,TRBJ2-2,.,CASRARGGVGELFF,TGTGCCAGCAGAGCACGAGGGGGTGTGGGGGAGCTGTTTTTT
.,TRBV20-1,TRBJ2-1,.,CSASRGGGEQFF,TGCAGTGCTAGTAGGGGGGGTGGTGAGCAGTTCTTC
TRBD2,TRBV3-1/TRBV3-2,TRBJ2-5,.,CASSQASRGGRVETQYF,TGTGCCAGCAGCCAAGCATCCAGGGGCGGGAGGGTAGAGACCCAGTACTTC
TRBD1,TRBV6-5,TRBJ1-5,once,CASGQGGNQPQHF,TGTGCCAGCGGACAGGGGGGCAATCAGCCCCAGCATTTT
.,TRBV11-2,TRBJ2-7,.,CASSLEMQRTGFYEQYF,TGTGCCAGCAGCTTAGAAATGCAGAGAACGGGGTTTTACGAGCAGTACTTC
.,TRBV19,TRBJ1-1,.,CASSIGSGQEAFF,TGTGCCAGTAGTATAGGGAGCGGGCAGGAAGCTTTCTTT
.,TRBV7-9,TRBJ1-2,.,CASSATHPGGYTF,TGTGCCAGCAGCGCGACCCATCCGGGGGGCTACACCTTC
TRBD2,TRBV28,TRBJ2-7,.,CASRLARLAEVGEQYF,TGTGCCAGCAGGCTAGCCCGACTAGCGGAAGTAGGGGAGCAGTACTTC
.,TRBV6-1,TRBJ1-4,.,CASREGDLREKLFF,TGTGCCAGCAGGGAAGGGGACTTACGTGAAAAACTGTTTTTT
.,TRBV6-2/TRBV6-3,TRBJ1-1,.,CASSYGPGGRPTEAFF,TGTGCCAGCAGTTACGGACCCGGTGGGAGGCCCACTGAAGCTTTCTTT
.,TRBV3-1/TRBV3-2,TRBJ1-5,.,CASSLGQNNQPQHF,TGTGCCAGCAGCCTTGGACAGAACAATCAGCCCCAGCATTTT
.,TRBV7-9,TRBJ2-7,.,CASSLAGTASYEQYF,TGTGCCAGCAGCTTAGCCGGGACTGCTTCCTACGAGCAGTACTTC
.,TRBV4-2,TRBJ1-6,.,CASSADSINSPLHF,TGTGCCAGCAGCGCTGACAGCATCAATTCACCCCTCCACTTT